This TCR beta chain came from a study of cytomegalovirus exposure and HLA in healthy donors. About the study: Most genotyped donors, around 86% of fewer than 400, had Caucasian-associated genetic ancestry.

The CDR3 consists of 15 residues. Per germline, CDR1 MNHEY and CDR2 SVGAGI. Trimming cost V 2 bases and J 0 bases, with 11 bases left between them. Amplification used 60 Vbeta primers and 13 Jbeta primers. Only in-frame clones appear in the TCRdb table, and some are missing; sequencing was by immunoSEQ multiplex PCR. The sample lists around 94,000 clones; 78% were seen once. This receptor was obtained from a male donor in good health and CMV-seropositive. Input material: PBMCs. The chain carries TRBV6-5 and TRBJ2-7; D is uncertain. The CDR3 DNA is TGTGCCAGCAGTTACGGGCAGGAAATCTCCTACGAGCAGTACTTC. It translates to CASSYGQEISYEQYF.